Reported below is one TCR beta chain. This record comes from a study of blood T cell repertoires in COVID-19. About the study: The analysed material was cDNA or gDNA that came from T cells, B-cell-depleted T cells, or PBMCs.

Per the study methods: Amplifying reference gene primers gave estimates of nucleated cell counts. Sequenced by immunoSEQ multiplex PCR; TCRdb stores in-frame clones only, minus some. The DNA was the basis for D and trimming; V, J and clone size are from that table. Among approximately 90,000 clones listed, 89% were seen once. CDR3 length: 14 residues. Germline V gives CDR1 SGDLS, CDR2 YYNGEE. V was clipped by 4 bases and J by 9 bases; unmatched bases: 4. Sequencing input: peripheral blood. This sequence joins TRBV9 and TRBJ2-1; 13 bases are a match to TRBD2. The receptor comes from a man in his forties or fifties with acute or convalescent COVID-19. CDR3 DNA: TGTGCCAGCAGCCCAGGACTAGCGGGGGTTGAGCAGTTCTTC. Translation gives CASSPGLAGVEQFF.